The 30 T cell receptor beta chains presented below share a single source sample, sequenced in a study of shared T cell receptors in the human thymus. This table comes from immunoSEQ multiplex PCR, and its TCRdb copy is limited to in-frame clones, with some not included. The data show roughly 660,000 clones, approximately 90% seen once. This same sample was also part of a study on human thymus T cells.

The sample was thymocytes. The receptors shown here come from a boy younger than two with a congenital heart defect.

This chain uses TRBV7-2 with TRBJ1-1, with D perhaps TRBD1 (6 bases). The germline V gene has CDR1 SGHTA and CDR2 FQGNSA. This CDR3 has 14 amino acids. Trimming left V 7 bases short and J 5 bases short, with 17 bases between. CDR3 region: CASTILGGWTEAFF. CDR3 bases: TGTGCCAGCACCATACTAGGGGGTTGGACTGAAGCTTTCTTT. Combining the CDR3 with reference TRBV7-2 and TRBJ1-1 gives the whole variable domain GAGVSQSPSNKVTEKGKDVELRCDPISGHTALYWYRQSLGQGLEFLIYFQGNSAPDKSGLPSDRFSAERTGGSVSTLTIQRTQQEDSAVYLCASTILGGWTEAFFGQGTRLTVV.

The V and J genes are TRBV4-3 and TRBJ2-2, with 11 bases matching TRBD2. V gave up 5 bases and J gave up 0 bases; unmatched junction bases: 11. The CDR3 sequence is 19 residues long. From germline, CDR1 is LGHNA and CDR2 YSLEER. CDR3: CASSSVEVAGGTNTGELFF. The CDR3 coding sequence is TGCGCCAGCAGCTCTGTCGAGGTAGCGGGAGGGACGAACACCGGGGAGCTGTTTTTT.

The chain has TRBV5-1 and TRBJ2-1; D is ambiguous. The germline V gene has CDR1 SGHRS and CDR2 YFSETQ. Trimming removed 0 bases from V and 4 bases from J, with 14 bases in between. This CDR3 is 16 amino acids long. CDR3: CASSLGASPHYNEQFF. The DNA of the CDR3 is TGCGCCAGCAGCTTGGGGGCCTCCCCCCATTACAATGAGCAGTTCTTC.

The chain has TRBV13 and TRBJ2-7; D is undetermined. Trimming left V 2 bases short and J 0 bases short, with 14 bases between. This CDR3 is 16 amino acids long. CDR1 and CDR2 from the germline V gene are PRHDT and FYEKMQ (reference sequence). As DNA, the CDR3 is TGTGCCAGCAGCTTAAGTCCACACCCCCGCTCCTACGAGCAGTACTTC. Translated, it gives CASSLSPHPRSYEQYF.

The chain is built from TRBV27 and TRBJ1-4, with 9 bases identical to TRBD1. Unmatched junction bases numbered 9, after V lost 5 bases and J lost 8 bases. Per the germline V gene, CDR1 is MNHEY and CDR2 is SMNVEV (reference sequence). The CDR3 sequence is 15 residues long. CDR3 nucleotides: TGTGCCAGCAGTACCAGGGACAGGGAAGTGGAAAAACTGTTTTTT. It is translated as CASSTRDREVEKLFF.

V is TRBV27 and J is TRBJ2-1; 15 bases line up with TRBD2. J was trimmed by 0 bases and V by 4 bases; bases with no gene match: 10. This CDR3 is built from 20 residues. Looked up from germline, CDR1 is MNHEY and CDR2 is SMNVEV (reference sequence). The CDR3 protein is CASSSSRTSGRGGSYNEQFF. For the CDR3, the DNA is TGTGCCAGCAGTTCATCGAGGACTAGCGGGAGGGGGGGCTCCTACAATGAGCAGTTCTTC.

The V and J genes are TRBV4-1 and TRBJ2-3; D is possibly TRBD1 (6 bases). With 1 base removed from V and 1 base from J, the gap between germline ends came to 15 bases. In germline, CDR1 is MGHRA, CDR2 YSYEKL. This CDR3 contains 17 residues. The CDR3 here is CASSQVGGSVGTDTQYF. As DNA, the CDR3 is TGCGCCAGCAGCCAAGTTGGGGGCAGCGTCGGCACAGATACGCAGTATTTT.

This clone appeared a few times. J is TRBJ1-2 and V is TRBV14; TRBD1 is a possible D gene (6 bases). Germline values: CDR1 SGHDN, CDR2 FVKESK. The CDR3 length is 13 residues. The germline V and J ends were trimmed by 3 bases and 3 bases, with 8 bases remaining between them. CDR3 sequence (DNA): TGTGCCAGCAGCCAGGACAGCCACTATGGCTACACCTTC. It yields the protein CASSQDSHYGYTF.

This clone was seen once. The J gene is TRBJ2-6, the V gene TRBV11-3; maybe TRBD2 (5 bases). Germline-derived CDR1 and CDR2 are SGHNT and YENEEA. CDR3 length equals 16 residues. The ends were cut back, 5 bases at V and 0 bases at J, with 11 bases in the middle. The DNA of the CDR3 is TGTGCCAGCAGCCCCCCGGGATTCTCTGGGGCCAACGTCCTGACTTTC. Translating gives CASSPPGFSGANVLTF.

This clone showed up just a few times. The gene calls are TRBV4-3 and TRBJ2-1, with a possible D match to TRBD2 (6 bases). V was shortened by 2 bases and J by 5 bases, with 19 bases between the two germline ends. The CDR3 totals 17 residues. Per germline, CDR1 LGHNA and CDR2 YSLEER. The CDR3 spells CASSQIGGRWVDNEQFF. The DNA of the CDR3 is TGCGCCAGCAGCCAAATTGGGGGGAGGTGGGTTGACAATGAGCAGTTCTTC.

Only a few counts were recorded for this clone. The V gene is TRBV19, the J gene TRBJ1-1; 7 positions agree with TRBD1. The V gene's germline CDR1 is LNHDA and CDR2 SQIVND (reference sequence). There are 14 residues in the CDR3. V trimming: 5 bases; J trimming: 3 bases; junction bases outside the gene matches: 6. In DNA form, the CDR3 reads TGTGCCAGTAGTCCAGGACAGGCATACACTGAAGCTTTCTTT. Translating gives CASSPGQAYTEAFF. The complete variable domain, with remaining parts taken from reference TRBV19 and TRBJ1-1, reads DGGITQSPKYLFRKEGQNVTLSCEQNLNHDAMYWYRQDPGQGLRLIYYSQIVNDFQKGDIAEGYSVSREKKESFPLTVTSAQKNPTAFYLCASSPGQAYTEAFFGQGTRLTVV.

This clone has only a few counts. V and J are TRBV19 and TRBJ2-2; 9 bases are a match to TRBD2. The CDR3 consists of 14 residues. CDR1 is LNHDA and CDR2 is SQIVND in the germline V gene (reference sequence). The V and J ends lost 6 bases and 6 bases, in that order; junction bases with no gene match: 5. The CDR3 loop is CASRTAGGPGELFF. DNA for the CDR3: TGTGCCAGTAGGACAGCGGGAGGTCCCGGGGAGCTGTTTTTT. Filled out from reference TRBV19 and TRBJ2-2, the complete variable domain reads DGGITQSPKYLFRKEGQNVTLSCEQNLNHDAMYWYRQDPGQGLRLIYYSQIVNDFQKGDIAEGYSVSREKKESFPLTVTSAQKNPTAFYLCASRTAGGPGELFFGEGSRLTVL.

V usage is TRBV11-3 and J usage is TRBJ1-1, with 9 bases identical to TRBD1. CDR1 and CDR2 from the germline V gene are SGHNT and YENEEA. The CDR3 is made up of 16 amino acids. The ends lost 3 bases at V and 5 bases at J; junction bases unmatched: 10. CDR3 sequence reads: CASSLDCGQGITEAFF. CDR3 in DNA: TGTGCCAGCAGCTTGGATTGCGGACAGGGGATTACTGAAGCTTTCTTT.

The V gene is TRBV25-1, the J gene TRBJ2-7; 9 bases match TRBD2. V lost 2 bases, J lost 2 bases, and 13 bases stayed unmatched. This CDR3 is built from 18 residues. Germline V gives CDR1 MGHDK, CDR2 SYGVNS. CDR3 in amino acids: CASSESGRLAGVTYEQYF. CDR3 in DNA: TGTGCCAGCAGTGAAAGCGGGCGATTAGCGGGAGTTACCTACGAGCAGTACTTC.

The J gene is TRBJ2-7, the V gene TRBV7-9, with TRBD2 as a possible D gene (7 bases). The CDR3 has 14 amino acids. The germline CDR1 and CDR2 sequences are SEHNR and FQNEAQ (reference sequence). V dropped 7 bases and J dropped 2 bases, with 15 bases sitting between them. DNA for the CDR3: TGTGCCAGCACCCGGGGGGCTAGGGCCTACGAGCAGTACTTC. This translates into CASTRGARAYEQYF. Filled out from reference TRBV7-9 and TRBJ2-7, the complete variable domain reads DTGVSQNPRHKITKRGQNVTFRCDPISEHNRLYWYRQTLGQGPEFLTYFQNEAQLEKSRLLSDRFSAERPKGSFSTLEIQRTEQGDSAMYLCASTRGARAYEQYFGPGTRLTVT.

This chain links TRBV29-1 with TRBJ1-5; tentative D call: TRBD1 (6 bases). The CDR3 sequence is 17 residues long. Germline CDR1 reads SQVTM; CDR2 reads ANQGSEA. Trimming took off 8 bases at V and 3 bases at J, with 26 bases between the two ends. The CDR3 reads CSPPQGSRFGDNQPQHF. For the CDR3, the DNA is TGCAGCCCCCCTCAGGGGTCGCGCTTTGGGGACAATCAGCCCCAGCATTTT.

The chain has TRBV29-1 and TRBJ2-1; maybe TRBD2 (6 bases). The CDR3 is 16 amino acids. Trimming removed 6 bases from V and 0 bases from J, with 18 bases in between. Looked up from germline, CDR1 is SQVTM and CDR2 is ANQGSEA. CDR3 amino acids: CSVQGGIGGSYNEQFF. DNA for the CDR3: TGCAGCGTCCAGGGCGGGATTGGTGGCTCCTACAATGAGCAGTTCTTC.

This chain uses TRBV18 with TRBJ2-7; TRBD2 agrees at 9 bases. The CDR3 length is 16 residues. J was trimmed by 4 bases and V by 0 bases; bases with no gene match: 7. The germline CDR1 and CDR2 sequences are KGHSH and LQKENI. The CDR3 DNA follows: TGTGCCAGCTCACCACCGGCGCGGGAGGGAGCTTACGAGCAGTACTTC. It translates to CASSPPAREGAYEQYF.

This chain links TRBV11-2 with TRBJ2-1; 8 bases fit TRBD2. The CDR3 is 16 amino acids. Germline V lookup: CDR1 SGHAT, CDR2 FQNNGV. The ends lost 5 bases at V and 7 bases at J; junction bases unmatched: 13. The CDR3: CASSPWTSPAVNEQFF. For the CDR3, the DNA is TGTGCCAGCAGCCCCTGGACTAGCCCTGCTGTAAATGAGCAGTTCTTC.

This clone has only one observation. The chain couples TRBV6-4 to TRBJ2-1; 10 bases fit TRBD2. V lost 5 bases to trimming and J lost 12 bases; unmatched junction nucleotides: 10. Germline-derived CDR1 and CDR2 are MRHNA and SNTAGT. CDR3 length equals 14 residues. The CDR3 loop reads CASSRLAGVSRQFF. The CDR3 bases are TGTGCCAGCAGTAGGCTAGCGGGAGTATCGCGGCAGTTCTTC.

This chain links TRBV19 with TRBJ1-5, with TRBD1 identical over 12 bases. Germline V gene sequence: CDR1 LNHDA, CDR2 SQIVND (reference sequence). Trimming removed 1 base from V and 6 bases from J; junction bases left unmatched: 7. This CDR3 has 17 residues. CDR3 DNA: TGTGCCAGTAGTATAGGGAAATGGGACAGGGGGCTTCAGCCCCAGCATTTT. The encoded protein is CASSIGKWDRGLQPQHF.

In this sample, this clone turned up a few times. This chain connects TRBV5-4 to TRBJ2-2; maybe TRBD1 (7 bases). V was clipped by 0 bases and J by 5 bases, with 14 bases between them. Germline-derived CDR1 and CDR2 are SGHNT and YYREEE (reference sequence). CDR3 size: 16 residues. In DNA form, the CDR3 reads TGTGCCAGCAGCTTGGTAGCAGGGGGGTCAACCGGGGAGCTGTTTTTT. This gives the protein CASSLVAGGSTGELFF.

The J gene is TRBJ1-2, the V gene TRBV5-6; tentative D call: TRBD1 (5 bases). Germline CDR1 SGHDT, CDR2 YYEEEE. With 1 base removed from V and 3 bases from J, the gap between germline ends came to 10 bases. The CDR3 extends over 14 amino acids. This CDR3 reads CASSLIGEYYGYTF. The CDR3 nucleotides read TGTGCCAGCAGCTTGATAGGGGAATACTATGGCTACACCTTC.

This clone was seen once. V and J are TRBV28 and TRBJ2-7, with 7 bases aligning to TRBD1. This CDR3 comprises 18 residues. Losses at the gene ends were 1 base for V and 3 bases for J; bases not matched to a gene: 15. The germline gives CDR1 MDHEN, CDR2 SYDVKM. The CDR3 bases are TGTGCCAGCAGTTTATTTGGACAGGTTATATTAAGTAACTACGAGCAGTACTTC. It translates to CASSLFGQVILSNYEQYF.

Concerning this clone itself: The junction does not match germline at one end; this may be a read error. The chain has TRBV14 and TRBJ2-1; TRBD2 aligns across 7 bases. Germline V lookup: CDR1 SGHDN, CDR2 FVKESK. The CDR3 is 12 residues long. The CDR3 DNA is TGTGCCAGCAGCCAAGAAATCGGGGGGTCGGTCTTC. Amino acid sequence: CASSQEIGGSVF.

The chain recombines TRBV5-6 with TRBJ1-2; D is ambiguous. Germline-derived CDR1 and CDR2 are SGHDT and YYEEEE. V gave up 3 bases and J gave up 3 bases, with 9 bases separating them. There are 13 residues in the CDR3. The CDR3 region is CASSSPGDYGYTF. CDR3 coding DNA: TGTGCCAGCAGCTCCCCGGGAGACTATGGCTACACCTTC.

This sequence joins TRBV28 and TRBJ2-7; 7 bases line up with TRBD1. The CDR3 consists of 16 residues. V was pared by 5 bases and J by 2 bases, with 12 bases of the junction left unmatched. Germline loops: CDR1 MDHEN, CDR2 SYDVKM. CDR3 sequence (DNA): TGTGCCAGCAGTACCCTCAGGGGGAAGATAACCTACGAGCAGTACTTC. This codes for CASSTLRGKITYEQYF.

CDR3 residues: CASLGGDFYNEQFF. In DNA, the CDR3 is TGTGCCAGCTTAGGGGGAGACTTCTACAATGAGCAGTTCTTC. The chain recombines TRBV18 with TRBJ2-1; tentative D call: TRBD1 (6 bases). Germline loops: CDR1 KGHSH, CDR2 LQKENI. The CDR3 is 14 amino acids. The germline V and J ends were trimmed by 7 bases and 3 bases, with 13 bases remaining between them.

V and J are TRBV11-3 and TRBJ2-1; 11 positions agree with TRBD2. Per germline, CDR1 SGHNT and CDR2 YENEEA. The CDR3 is made up of 17 amino acids. With V trimmed by 0 bases and J by 9 bases, 10 bases remained unmatched. In DNA form, the CDR3 reads TGTGCCAGCAGCTTAGATCGGGGGACTAGCGGCAGAGGTGAGCAGTTCTTC. It specifies CASSLDRGTSGRGEQFF.

The chain uses TRBV30 and TRBJ2-7; possible D gene TRBD1, 6 bases. This CDR3 is built from 16 residues. Trimming pared 3 bases from V and 1 base from J, leaving 19 bases between. Germline CDR1 GTSNPN, CDR2 SVGIG (reference sequence). CDR3 protein: CAWRGEEQGDSYEQYF. The CDR3 DNA reads TGTGCCTGGAGAGGGGAAGAACAGGGAGATTCCTACGAGCAGTACTTC.